Shown below are 22 T cell receptor beta chains from a single sample sequenced in a study of T-cell reconstitution after alpha-beta-depleted transplantation in children (dated by TCRdb to 2016 to 2017). To prepare the library, PCR was applied. The instrument was an Illumina HiSeq 2500. To normalize quantification of the TCRbeta repertoire, the TCR libraries were built with molecular barcoding that relied on unique molecular identifiers. TCRdb itself trimmed the public reads at Q25 with fastp, ran MiXCR and retained productive beta chains. Every distinct CDR3 protein forms one entry, paired with its most common genes and DNA. The sample has fewer than 95,000 distinct CDR3 sequences on record, approximately 12% of them singletons. In total, the top ten clones hold more than 11% of the sample. This specimen consisted of PBMCs from the stem cell graft donor, obtained from the stem cell graft. These receptors were collected from a human donor who donated a stem cell graft to a child with inherited bone marrow failure.

The sample holds many counts of this clonotype. The V call is TRBV5-1, the J call TRBJ2-5, with 9 bases matching TRBD2. CDR1 and CDR2 from the germline V gene are SGHRS and YFSETQ. The V and J ends lost 2 bases and 5 bases, in that order; junction bases with no gene match: 13. The CDR3 has 17 amino acids. In DNA, the CDR3 is TGCGCCAGCAGCTTAGGGACTAGCAGTACCCCTCTGGAGACCCAGTACTTC. Amino acids: CASSLGTSSTPLETQYF.

This clonotype was detected ten times or more. This sequence joins TRBV4-2 and TRBJ1-4; D not resolved. The CDR3 sequence is 15 residues long. Trimming took off 1 base at V and 8 bases at J, with 14 bases between the two ends. The germline V gene has CDR1 LGHNA and CDR2 YNFKEQ. The CDR3 bases are TGTGCCAGCAGCCAAGTCCCGACGGTCCTCGAAAAACTGTTTTTT. It specifies CASSQVPTVLEKLFF.

This clonotype was found many times. The chain joins TRBV19 to TRBJ2-6, with D perhaps TRBD2 (6 bases). The CDR3 spans 16 residues. With 0 bases removed from V and 2 bases from J, the gap between germline ends came to 8 bases. Germline values: CDR1 LNHDA, CDR2 SQIVND (reference sequence). The chain's CDR3 is CASSIDGGAGANVLTF. The CDR3 bases are TGTGCCAGTAGTATAGATGGAGGGGCTGGGGCCAACGTCCTGACTTTC.

In its sample, this clonotype was seen many times. The genes are TRBV9 and TRBJ2-7; D may be TRBD1 (5 bases). The CDR3 has 13 residues. Germline V lookup: CDR1 SGDLS, CDR2 YYNGEE. Trimming left V 4 bases short and J 9 bases short, with 17 bases between. The CDR3 spells CASSYEQASGQYF. As DNA, the CDR3 is TGTGCCAGCAGCTACGAACAGGCCTCGGGGCAGTACTTC.

The chain carries TRBV5-4 and TRBJ2-1, with D uncertain. The CDR3 runs 12 residues. V was trimmed by 5 bases and J by 7 bases, leaving 10 bases between them. CDR1 and CDR2 (germline): SGHNT, YYREEE (reference sequence). The CDR3 spells CASSWSQNEQFF. The CDR3 region has the DNA TGTGCCAGCAGTTGGAGCCAGAATGAGCAGTTCTTC.

The genes are TRBV20-1 and TRBJ1-6; 7 positions agree with TRBD1. Germline CDR1 and CDR2: DFQATT and SNEGSKA (reference sequence). The V gene end was trimmed by 5 bases and the J gene end by 9 bases; junction bases not matched to a gene: 7. This CDR3 contains 13 residues. In DNA form, the CDR3 reads TGCAGTGCTTCAACAGGGGCACCTTCACCCCTCCACTTT. Protein: CSASTGAPSPLHF.

This clonotype was seen repeatedly, ten times or more. This chain joins TRBV5-1 and TRBJ1-1; 9 positions agree with TRBD1. The CDR3 consists of 14 residues. V lost 5 bases, J lost 5 bases, and 7 bases stayed unmatched. CDR1 SGHRS and CDR2 YFSETQ come from the germline V gene. The CDR3 nucleotides are TGCGCCAGCAGTCCCGGGACAGGGCTTACTGAAGCTTTCTTT. Its protein is CASSPGTGLTEAFF. Looking up the rest from reference TRBV5-1 and TRBJ1-1 gives the full variable domain: KAGVTQTPRYLIKTRGQQVTLSCSPISGHRSVSWYQQTPGQGLQFLFEYFSETQRNKGNFPGRFSGRQFSNSRSEMNVSTLELGDSALYLCASSPGTGLTEAFFGQGTRLTVV.

The rearrangement joins TRBV18 to TRBJ2-6; possibly TRBD2 for D (5 bases). The CDR3 consists of 17 residues. Trimming stripped 3 bases from V and 0 bases from J, with 12 bases between. The germline gives CDR1 KGHSH, CDR2 LQKENI. Here the CDR3 DNA reads TGTGCCAGCTCACCCGGCGGGCCGACCTCTGGGGCCAACGTCCTGACTTTC. Residues: CASSPGGPTSGANVLTF.

The rearrangement links TRBV3-1 to TRBJ2-7; TRBD1 matches at 8 bases. CDR3 length: 13 amino acids. The V segment lost 4 bases and the J segment 6 bases; nucleotides outside the gene matches: 5. Germline values: CDR1 LGHDT, CDR2 YNNKEL (reference sequence). CDR3 residues: CASSRRQGIEQYF. CDR3 in DNA: TGTGCCAGCAGCCGAAGACAGGGGATCGAGCAGTACTTC.

The chain couples TRBV24-1 to TRBJ2-2; 7 bases line up with TRBD1. The CDR3 runs 14 residues. V lost 5 bases and J lost 6; bases outside the gene matches: 5. The germline V gene encodes CDR1 KGHDR and CDR2 SFDVKD. CDR3 in DNA: TGTGCCACCAGTGGCCACAGGGGCGCCGGGGAGCTGTTTTTT. Its protein product is CATSGHRGAGELFF.

Many counts were recorded for this clonotype. CDR3 bases: TGCAGCGTTTACAGGGGGTACGAGCAGTACTTC. This codes for CSVYRGYEQYF. The rearrangement joins TRBV29-1 to TRBJ2-7, with 8 positions matching TRBD1. Per germline, CDR1 SQVTM and CDR2 ANQGSEA. This CDR3 has 11 amino acids. V gave up 5 bases and J gave up 4 bases; unmatched junction bases: 1.

This clonotype came up many times. The rearrangement links TRBV5-1 to TRBJ2-1, with TRBD2 matching over 9 bases. V shed 0 bases, J shed 5 bases, and the junction held 3 bases outside the gene matches. The CDR3 has 15 amino acids. Germline-derived CDR1 and CDR2 are SGHRS and YFSETQ. The CDR3 DNA follows: TGCGCCAGCAGCTTGGTCCCTAGCGGGGACAATGAGCAGTTCTTC. Its protein is CASSLVPSGDNEQFF.

This clonotype was counted at least ten times. The V and J genes are TRBV4-1 and TRBJ2-7, with 9 positions matching TRBD1. Germline CDR1 MGHRA, CDR2 YSYEKL. V shed 6 bases, J shed 6 bases, and the junction held 15 bases outside the gene matches. CDR3 size: 16 residues. CDR3: CASRPYSGQGYGEQYF. The DNA of the CDR3 is TGCGCCAGCAGACCCTATTCGGGACAGGGCTATGGCGAGCAGTACTTC.

This clonotype was seen repeatedly, ten times or more. This chain joins TRBV5-1 and TRBJ2-3, with 9 bases that match TRBD1. In germline, CDR1 is SGHRS, CDR2 YFSETQ. The junction had 15 bases not matched to a gene; V was cut back by 4 bases and J by 6 bases. This CDR3 region has 17 residues. The DNA of the CDR3 is TGCGCCAGCAGCCTACGGACAGGGGTCGGGGTTTGGGATACGCAGTATTTT. It translates to CASSLRTGVGVWDTQYF.

The sample holds many counts of this clonotype. The chain couples TRBV5-1 to TRBJ2-1; unclear D gene. Between the trimmed V and J ends, which lost 6 bases and 2 bases, there was a span of 15 bases. This CDR3 is built from 15 residues. CDR1 is SGHRS and CDR2 is YFSETQ in the germline V gene. This CDR3 is CASTPNGQAYNEQFF. The CDR3 DNA sequence: TGCGCCAGCACCCCAAACGGGCAGGCCTACAATGAGCAGTTCTTC.

This clonotype was observed at least ten times. The gene calls are TRBV12-3 or TRBV12-4 and TRBJ2-7; D call uncertain. Trimming removed 5 bases at V and 6 bases at J, with 11 bases between. There are 12 residues in the CDR3. This chain's CDR3 is CASSRVVGEQYF. CDR3 in DNA: TGTGCCAGCAGTCGTGTGGTGGGCGAGCAGTACTTC.

The chain is built from TRBV9 and TRBJ2-1, with D uncertain. The CDR3 extends over 16 amino acids. Germline assignment: CDR1 SGDLS and CDR2 YYNGEE. The V end lost 0 bases, the J end lost 9 bases, and 19 bases lay between the germline ends. CDR3 sequence reads: CASSVGVVGNNFEQFF. DNA for the CDR3: TGTGCCAGCAGCGTAGGGGTGGTGGGCAATAACTTTGAGCAGTTCTTC. The entire variable domain, with the rest obtained from reference TRBV9 and TRBJ2-1, is as follows: DSGVTQTPKHLITATGQRVTLRCSPRSGDLSVYWYQQSLDQGLQFLIQYYNGEERAKGNILERFSAQQFPDLHSELNLSSLELGDSALYFCASSVGVVGNNFEQFFGPGTRLTVL.

This clonotype was seen at least ten times. This chain links TRBV10-3 with TRBJ1-1; 9 nucleotides line up with TRBD1. The germline CDR1 and CDR2 sequences are ENHRY and SYGVKD. CDR3 size: 12 residues. J was trimmed by 8 bases and V by 6 bases; bases with no gene match: 4. CDR3 bases: TGTGCCATCAGAAGACAGGGGGGCGAAGCTTTCTTT. It translates to CAIRRQGGEAFF.

In this sample, this clonotype turned up many times. The rearrangement uses TRBV2 and TRBJ2-2, with TRBD2 matching over 13 bases. CDR1 and CDR2 (germline): SNHLY, FYNNEI. The CDR3 totals 16 residues. Trimming took 4 bases from V and 5 from J; bases not matched to a gene: 4. The CDR3 sequence is CASSGTSGSGTGELFF. The CDR3 DNA is TGTGCCAGCAGTGGGACTAGCGGGAGTGGGACCGGGGAGCTGTTTTTT.

Ten or more counts support this clonotype. The chain joins TRBV27 to TRBJ1-4; 7 bases fit TRBD1. Germline V CDR1 and CDR2: MNHEY, SMNVEV (reference sequence). After removal of 5 bases from V and 7 bases from J, the junction contained 4 bases not matched to a gene. This CDR3 region has 13 residues. CDR3 region: CASSPGGGEKLFF. CDR3 nucleotide sequence: TGTGCCAGCAGTCCAGGGGGAGGTGAAAAACTGTTTTTT. Using reference TRBV27 and TRBJ1-4 for the parts outside the CDR3, the full variable domain is EAQVTQNPRYLITVTGKKLTVTCSQNMNHEYMSWYRQDPGLGLRQIYYSMNVEVTDKGDVPEGYKVSRKEKRNFPLILESPSPNQTSLYFCASSPGGGEKLFFGSGTQLSVL.

In its sample, this clonotype was seen many times. V and J are TRBV27 and TRBJ2-7; unclear D gene. With 0 bases removed from V and 5 bases from J, the gap between germline ends came to 20 bases. Germline CDR1 and CDR2: MNHEY and SMNVEV (reference sequence). The CDR3 loop spans 17 amino acids. The CDR3 DNA follows: TGTGCCAGCAGTTTATCAATTGAGGCGGTTAGGGTGGACGAGCAGTACTTC. Translating it yields CASSLSIEAVRVDEQYF.

The table lists this clonotype with many counts. The chain joins TRBV7-9 to TRBJ2-2; TRBD1 might be the D (6 bases). The CDR3 has 16 residues. Germline loops: CDR1 SEHNR, CDR2 FQNEAQ (reference sequence). V was trimmed by 7 bases and J by 8 bases, leaving 23 bases between them. The DNA of the CDR3 is TGTGCCAGCAAACCGCCGGGGACACCTTTACCGGGGGAGCTGTTTTTT. This translates into CASKPPGTPLPGELFF. Based on the CDR3 plus reference TRBV7-9 and TRBJ2-2, the full variable domain is DTGVSQNPRHKITKRGQNVTFRCDPISEHNRLYWYRQTLGQGPEFLTYFQNEAQLEKSRLLSDRFSAERPKGSFSTLEIQRTEQGDSAMYLCASKPPGTPLPGELFFGEGSRLTVL.